This T cell receptor beta chain was captured by sequencing in a study of T cells in Graves' hyperthyroidism and ophthalmopathy. On this clonotype itself: A read error may be the cause here, since a much bigger clone is one base away.

RNA transcripts yielded amplified TCR beta CDR3 regions. RT-PCR in the first round (using the HTBI primer set) targeted the TCR CDR3. In TCRdb, the multiplex PCR reads were re-called with MiXCR into one record per CDR3 protein. The sample has fewer than 700,000 distinct CDR3 sequences, roughly 15% seen once. Sequenced sample: blood. The sequence was obtained from a young woman with Graves' hyperthyroidism.

For the CDR3, the DNA is TGTGCCAGCAGTAACCAGGGTTACGGGCAGTACTTC. Residues: CASSNQGYGQYF. V and J are TRBV2 and TRBJ2-7, with D perhaps matching TRBD1 (5 bases). CDR3 length: 12 residues. Germline values: CDR1 SNHLY, CDR2 FYNNEI.